The source of this TCR beta chain is a study of radiation and T cells in renal cell carcinoma. Overall study results and limits: Top tumor clonotypes rose in blood 2 weeks post-radiation, then contracted.

Points on this clone: Its specificity is not known.

The time point here: blood 4 weeks post-SBRT, at nephrectomy. Regarding treatment: 15 Gy SBRT to primary tumor, nephrectomy 4 weeks later. Nephrectomy followed 15 Gy stereotactic body radiation by 4 weeks. Serial blood draws occurred at baseline and 2 and 4 weeks post-SBRT. TCRdb's table, derived via immunoSEQ multiplex PCR, lists solely in-frame clones and lacks some. The sample has tens of thousands of clones, over 80% seen once; the top ten hold roughly 8.8%. Between the trimmed V and J ends, which lost 6 bases and 0 bases, there was a span of 9 bases. CDR1 and CDR2 from the germline V gene are MGHRA and YSYEKL. The CDR3 consists of 14 residues.

The specimen comprised blood, sampled from a patient whose treatment included radiotherapy and nephrectomy. The V gene is TRBV4-1, the J gene TRBJ1-3; D gene uncertain. The receptor was isolated from a middle-aged man with renal cell carcinoma. In DNA form, the CDR3 reads TGCGCCAGCAGGAACATGAGCTCTGGAAACACCATATATTTT. It encodes CASRNMSSGNTIYF.